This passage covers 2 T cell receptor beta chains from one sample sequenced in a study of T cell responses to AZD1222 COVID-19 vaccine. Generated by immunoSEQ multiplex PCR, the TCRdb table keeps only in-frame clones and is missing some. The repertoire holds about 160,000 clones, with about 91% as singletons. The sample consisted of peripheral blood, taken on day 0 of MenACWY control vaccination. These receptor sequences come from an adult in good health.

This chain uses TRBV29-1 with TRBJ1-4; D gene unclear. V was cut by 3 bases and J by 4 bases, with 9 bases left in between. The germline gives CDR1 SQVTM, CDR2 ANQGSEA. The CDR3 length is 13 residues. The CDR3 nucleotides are TGCAGCGTTGAGTTGAGCAGTAATGAAAAACTGTTTTTT. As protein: CSVELSSNEKLFF. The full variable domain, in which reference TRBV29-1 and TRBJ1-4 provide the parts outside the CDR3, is SAVISQKPSRDICQRGTSLTIQCQVDSQVTMMFWYRQQPGQSLTLIATANQGSEATYESGFVIDKFPISRPNLTFSTLTVSNMSPEDSSIYLCSVELSSNEKLFFGSGTQLSVL.

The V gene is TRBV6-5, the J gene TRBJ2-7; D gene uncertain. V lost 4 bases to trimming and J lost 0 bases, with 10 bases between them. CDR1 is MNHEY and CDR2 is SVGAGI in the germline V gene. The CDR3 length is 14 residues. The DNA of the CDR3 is TGTGCCAGCAGTTCCATTGCCAGCTCCTACGAGCAGTACTTC. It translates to CASSSIASSYEQYF.